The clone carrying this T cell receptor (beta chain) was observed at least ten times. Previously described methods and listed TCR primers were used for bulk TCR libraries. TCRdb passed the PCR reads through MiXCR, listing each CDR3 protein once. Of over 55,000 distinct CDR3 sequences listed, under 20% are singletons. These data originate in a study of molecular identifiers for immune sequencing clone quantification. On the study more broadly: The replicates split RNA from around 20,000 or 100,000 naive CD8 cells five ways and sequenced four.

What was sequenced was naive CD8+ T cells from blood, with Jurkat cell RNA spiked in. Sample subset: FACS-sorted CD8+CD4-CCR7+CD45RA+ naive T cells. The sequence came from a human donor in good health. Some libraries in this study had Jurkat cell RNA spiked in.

CDR3 protein: CASSQTGRGYNEQFF. DNA for the CDR3: TGTGCCAGCAGCCAAACGGGGAGGGGATACAATGAGCAGTTCTTC. The gene calls are TRBV4-2 and TRBJ2-1, with 7 bases that match TRBD2. CDR1 and CDR2 (germline): LGHNA, YNFKEQ. Losses at the gene ends were 2 bases for V and 4 bases for J; bases not matched to a gene: 5. This CDR3 has 15 amino acids.